The clone carrying this TCR beta chain showed up just a few times. Its cognate antigen is unknown. It was with a sample-barcoded 5' primer and a J-beta primer mix that a second PCR of roughly 7 to 12 cycles was run. MiXCR, applied by TCRdb to the 5' RACE reads, yields one record per CDR3 protein. The table has about 800,000 distinct CDR3 sequences, approximately 25% seen once. The CDR3 consists of 15 residues. With V trimmed by 4 bases and J by 0 bases, 2 bases remained unmatched. From germline, CDR1 is MNHNS and CDR2 SASEGT. The data stem from a study of blood T cells in healthy people across ages. Study results and caveats: TCR beta diversity was tightly associated with the proportion of naive T cells.

These data were likewise used in another study, on T cells of mothers and their children. That work states: In each mother, TCR beta CDR3 reads exceeded 8.5 million; in each child, they numbered around 3 million.

This chain connects TRBV6-1 to TRBJ2-7; TRBD1 agrees at 11 bases. The receptor was derived from a boy between 5 and 17 years old in good health. The specimen was blood. Written as DNA, the CDR3 is TGTGCCAGCAGTGGTGGGACAGGGGGCTCCTACGAGCAGTACTTC. Its translation is CASSGGTGGSYEQYF.